The 17 T cell receptor beta chains below were found in one sample sequenced in a study of T cell responses to AZD1222 COVID-19 vaccine. Generated by immunoSEQ multiplex PCR, the TCRdb table keeps only in-frame clones and is missing some. The table has around 160,000 clones, approximately 89% seen once. The sequencing here drew on peripheral blood, taken on day 0 of AZD1222 vaccination. These receptors originate from an adult in good health.

CDR3 sequence (DNA): TGTGCCAGCAGTTACATGCGGGACCGGGGTCAGCCCCAGCATTTT. Translation: CASSYMRDRGQPQHF. The rearrangement links TRBV6-2 or TRBV6-3 to TRBJ1-5; D is possibly TRBD1 (5 bases). The CDR3 is 15 amino acids. CDR1 MNHEY and CDR2 SVGEGT come from the germline V gene. Trimming took 2 bases from V and 6 from J, leaving 14 bases between them.

This clone was detected only once. This chain uses TRBV7-2 with TRBJ2-7; D unclear. The CDR3 contains 18 residues. CDR1 SGHTA and CDR2 FQGNSA come from the germline V gene. Trimming took 0 bases from V and 3 from J, leaving 21 bases between them. The CDR3 nucleotides read TGTGCCAGCAGCTTAGCCCTCAAAACAGATTCGAACCGCTACGAGCAGTACTTC. Its protein is CASSLALKTDSNRYEQYF. Based on the CDR3 plus reference TRBV7-2 and TRBJ2-7, the full variable domain is GAGVSQSPSNKVTEKGKDVELRCDPISGHTALYWYRQSLGQGLEFLIYFQGNSAPDKSGLPSDRFSAERTGGSVSTLTIQRTQQEDSAVYLCASSLALKTDSNRYEQYFGPGTRLTVT.

This rearrangement joins TRBV6-4 to TRBJ1-6, with D perhaps TRBD1 (5 bases). V shed 7 bases and J shed 6 bases, with 19 bases lying between them. This CDR3 comprises 16 residues. CDR1 MRHNA and CDR2 SNTAGT come from the germline V gene. The CDR3 here is CASIVMTATFNSPLHF. CDR3 in DNA: TGTGCCAGCATTGTTATGACAGCAACATTTAATTCACCCCTCCACTTT.

The chain is built from TRBV7-2 and TRBJ2-7; D gene unclear. From germline, CDR1 is SGHTA and CDR2 FQGNSA. V lost 5 bases and J lost 2, with 13 bases in between. The CDR3 is 14 residues long. CDR3 loop: CASSPSVYPYEQYF. CDR3 nucleotides: TGTGCCAGCAGCCCCTCAGTATACCCCTACGAGCAGTACTTC.

The chain links TRBV19 to TRBJ2-5, with 12 bases lining up with TRBD1. The V segment lost 4 bases and the J segment 4 bases; nucleotides outside the gene matches: 7. This CDR3 is 16 amino acids long. Looked up from germline, CDR1 is LNHDA and CDR2 is SQIVND (reference sequence). The CDR3: CASSKAGQGAGETQYF. The DNA of the CDR3 is TGTGCCAGTAGTAAAGCGGGACAGGGGGCCGGAGAGACCCAGTACTTC.

The genes are TRBV2 and TRBJ1-1; no firm D call. This CDR3 spans 13 amino acids. Deletions cut 7 bases from V and 4 bases from J, with 13 bases between. Germline CDR1 and CDR2: SNHLY and FYNNEI. The CDR3: CASKLSGGTEAFF. The CDR3, as DNA: TGTGCCAGCAAATTATCCGGAGGCACTGAAGCTTTCTTT.

V gene TRBV28 combines with J gene TRBJ1-5; no definite D call. The CDR3 has 12 residues. V gave up 7 bases and J gave up 6 bases, with 10 bases separating them. Germline V gene data show CDR1 as MDHEN and CDR2 as SYDVKM. The CDR3 reads CASTVGGQPQHF. Here the CDR3 DNA reads TGTGCCAGCACAGTCGGCGGTCAGCCCCAGCATTTT.

The chain carries TRBV7-6 and TRBJ2-7; D is ambiguous. The CDR3 runs to 13 residues. Trimming pared 0 bases from V and 3 bases from J, leaving 6 bases between. Looked up from germline, CDR1 is SGHVS and CDR2 is FNYEAQ. CDR3 protein: CASSLAVYYEQYF. The CDR3 coding sequence is TGTGCCAGCAGCTTAGCCGTATACTACGAGCAGTACTTC.

The genes are TRBV2 and TRBJ1-1, with D uncertain. The ends were cut back, 6 bases at V and 0 bases at J, with 8 bases in the middle. From germline, CDR1 is SNHLY and CDR2 FYNNEI. The CDR3 totals 13 residues. CDR3 DNA sequence: TGTGCCAGCAGCCTCTCACTGAACACTGAAGCTTTCTTT. This sequence encodes CASSLSLNTEAFF. The full variable domain, its missing parts supplied by reference TRBV2 and TRBJ1-1, is EPEVTQTPSHQVTQMGQEVILRCVPISNHLYFYWYRQILGQKVEFLVSFYNNEISEKSEIFDDQFSVERPDGSNFTLKIRSTKLEDSAMYFCASSLSLNTEAFFGQGTRLTVV.

This chain links TRBV2 with TRBJ2-7, with 8 bases fitting TRBD1. Germline CDR1 reads SNHLY; CDR2 reads FYNNEI. Trimming at V came to 4 bases and at J to 0 bases, leaving 5 bases not matched to a gene. The CDR3 length is 15 residues. The CDR3 is CASSGDRFISYEQYF. The CDR3 nucleotides are TGTGCCAGCAGTGGGGACAGGTTCATCTCCTACGAGCAGTACTTC.

The V and J genes are TRBV6-6 and TRBJ2-1, with a possible D match to TRBD2 (7 bases). V shed 7 bases and J shed 4 bases, with 11 bases lying between them. The CDR3 runs to 13 residues. Per the germline V gene, CDR1 is MNHNY and CDR2 is SVGAGI (reference sequence). CDR3 in amino acids: CASTRGGYNEQFF. The DNA for the CDR3 is TGTGCCAGCACCAGGGGAGGGTACAATGAGCAGTTCTTC.

The V and J genes are TRBV28 and TRBJ2-3, with D possibly called TRBD1 or TRBD2 (5 bases each). With 9 bases removed from V and 8 bases from J, the gap between germline ends came to 9 bases. This CDR3 contains 10 residues. Germline V gene sequence: CDR1 MDHEN, CDR2 SYDVKM. The CDR3 sequence: CASQRGTQYF. CDR3 nucleotide sequence: TGTGCCAGTCAGAGGGGTACGCAGTATTTT.

This chain connects TRBV29-1 to TRBJ1-4, with D hard to call. This CDR3 comprises 12 residues. V gave up 5 bases and J gave up 5 bases, with 9 bases separating them. Germline CDR1 reads SQVTM; CDR2 reads ANQGSEA. The CDR3 DNA sequence: TGCAGCGTTCGGGCGAACAATGAAAAACTGTTTTTT. It translates to CSVRANNEKLFF.

A single count supports this clone. V and J are TRBV28 and TRBJ1-5; D gene unclear. V was pared by 3 bases and J by 9 bases, with 9 bases between. Germline CDR1 MDHEN, CDR2 SYDVKM. The CDR3 is 12 amino acids. The CDR3 is CASSFVRRPQHF. The CDR3 DNA reads as TGTGCCAGCAGTTTTGTGCGTAGGCCCCAGCATTTT. Supplemented by reference TRBV28 and TRBJ1-5, the full variable domain reads DVKVTQSSRYLVKRTGEKVFLECVQDMDHENMFWYRQDPGLGLRLIYFSYDVKMKEKGDIPEGYSVSREKKERFSLILESASTNQTSMYLCASSFVRRPQHFGDGTRLSIL.

This clone was recorded once. This chain connects TRBV5-8 to TRBJ1-1, with 8 nucleotides matching TRBD1. Germline CDR1 SGHTS, CDR2 YDEGEE. Trimming at V came to 4 bases and at J to 4 bases, leaving 6 bases not matched to a gene. The CDR3 totals 14 residues. The DNA for the CDR3 is TGTGCCAGCAGCCGAGGGACAGGCGTCACTGAAGCTTTCTTT. As protein: CASSRGTGVTEAFF.

This clone was seen a handful of times. The chain uses TRBV28 and TRBJ1-1; weak D call: TRBD1 (6 bases). CDR3 length: 12 amino acids. The germline CDR1 and CDR2 sequences are MDHEN and SYDVKM. V lost 8 bases and J lost 5, with 12 bases in between. Written as DNA, the CDR3 is TGTGCCAGCTTCAGGGGCGGGACTGAAGCTTTCTTT. Translation: CASFRGGTEAFF.

The genes are TRBV28 and TRBJ1-4; 8 bases match TRBD1. This CDR3 contains 15 residues. CDR1 and CDR2 from the germline V gene are MDHEN and SYDVKM. With 6 bases clipped from V and 3 bases from J, the junction kept 6 bases outside the gene matches. CDR3 residues: CASSRRDRPNEKLFF. The CDR3 nucleotides read TGTGCCAGCAGCCGTCGGGACAGGCCTAATGAAAAACTGTTTTTT.